These 30 T cell receptor beta chains were sequenced from one sample in a study of cytomegalovirus exposure and HLA in healthy donors. Both 60 Vbeta primers and 13 Jbeta primers went into the PCR. Profiling relied on immunoSEQ multiplex PCR, and the TCRdb table lists in-frame clones only, not all of them. Found here are 99,000 or so clones, around 78% of them singletons; the top ten hold 5.6%. Sequences were obtained from PBMCs. The receptors originated from a male donor in good health and CMV-seronegative.

The V call is TRBV7-6, the J call TRBJ1-5; 9 nucleotides line up with TRBD1. The CDR3 extends over 15 amino acids. Germline values: CDR1 SGHVS, CDR2 FNYEAQ. V trimming: 5 bases; J trimming: 3 bases; junction bases outside the gene matches: 5. The CDR3: CASSADRGFNQPQHF. The DNA of the CDR3 is TGTGCCAGCAGCGCGGACAGGGGATTCAATCAGCCCCAGCATTTT. Full variable domain (missing parts from reference TRBV7-6 and TRBJ1-5): GAGVSQSPRYKVTKRGQDVALRCDPISGHVSLYWYRQALGQGPEFLTYFNYEAQQDKSGLPNDRFSAERPEGSISTLTIQRTEQRDSAMYRCASSADRGFNQPQHFGDGTRLSIL.

As regards this clone: A read error may explain this, as a much larger clone is one base away. Other DNA sequences of this sample code for an identical CDR3. The genes are TRBV11-3 and TRBJ2-1, with 14 positions matching TRBD2. V trimming: 4 bases; J trimming: 8 bases; junction bases outside the gene matches: 4. Per the germline V gene, CDR1 is SGHNT and CDR2 is YENEEA. The CDR3 runs to 15 residues. CDR3 residues: CASSSGTSGSDEQFF. The CDR3 region has the DNA TGTGCCAGCAGCTCGGGGACTAGCGGGAGCGATGAGCAGTTCTTC.

J is TRBJ2-2 and V is TRBV27; 7 positions match TRBD2. Germline assignment: CDR1 MNHEY and CDR2 SMNVEV (reference sequence). Trimming cost V 6 bases and J 3 bases; bases outside gene matches: 10. The CDR3 loop spans 16 amino acids. CDR3 amino acids: CASRRLARLDTGELFF. The DNA of the CDR3 is TGTGCCAGCAGGAGACTAGCTCGGTTGGACACCGGGGAGCTGTTTTTT.

The chain is built from TRBV5-5 and TRBJ2-7, with 7 bases that match TRBD2. V shed 2 bases, J shed 4 bases, and the junction held 3 bases outside the gene matches. From germline, CDR1 is SGHKS and CDR2 YYEKEE (reference sequence). This CDR3 is built from 13 residues. The CDR3 region has the DNA TGTGCCAGCAGCTTTCCGGGAGGATACGAGCAGTACTTC. Amino acid sequence: CASSFPGGYEQYF.

This clone was seen only a few times. DNA for the CDR3: TGCGCCAGCAGCCAAGACAGGGGCGATACGCAGTATTTT. Translation gives CASSQDRGDTQYF. This chain links TRBV4-3 with TRBJ2-3, with D tentatively TRBD1 (6 bases). The germline V and J ends were trimmed by 0 bases and 6 bases, with 7 bases remaining between them. Germline loops: CDR1 LGHNA, CDR2 YSLEER. This CDR3 has 13 residues.

The rearrangement joins TRBV14 to TRBJ2-5; D is undetermined. This CDR3 contains 12 residues. V was pared by 4 bases and J by 4 bases, with 7 bases between. CDR1 and CDR2 from the germline V gene are SGHDN and FVKESK. CDR3 nucleotide sequence: TGTGCCAGCAGCCGCTCCGGAGAGACCCAGTACTTC. Its protein is CASSRSGETQYF.

The chain has TRBV28 and TRBJ2-5; a weak D match, TRBD2 (6 bases). Germline assignment: CDR1 MDHEN and CDR2 SYDVKM. Trimming removed 7 bases from V and 5 bases from J, with 20 bases in between. CDR3 size: 15 residues. CDR3 sequence (DNA): TGTGCCAGCACCCACCGGGACGGCGGGGTGGAGACCCAGTACTTC. Translation gives CASTHRDGGVETQYF.

This clone has more than one count but fewer than ten. This chain connects TRBV4-3 to TRBJ2-1; 7 bases are a match to TRBD2. With V trimmed by 4 bases and J by 0 bases, 3 bases remained unmatched. The CDR3 length is 15 residues. CDR1 is LGHNA, CDR2 YSLEER, per germline. The CDR3 bases are TGCGCCAGCAGCCCCCGCGGGAGCTCCTACAATGAGCAGTTCTTC. Translated, it gives CASSPRGSSYNEQFF.

The gene calls are TRBV27 and TRBJ1-1; TRBD1 is a possible D gene (5 bases). The CDR3 contains 12 residues. V lost 8 bases, J lost 6 bases, and 13 bases lay in between. The germline CDR1 and CDR2 sequences are MNHEY and SMNVEV (reference sequence). The CDR3 region has the DNA TGTGCCAGCCGTAGGGGTTGGGCTGAAGCTTTCTTT. Protein product: CASRRGWAEAFF.

Comments on this clone: Germline is not matched at one junction end, which may reflect a read error. The genes are TRBV30 and TRBJ1-1, with D possibly matching TRBD1 (6 bases). This CDR3 region has 12 residues. From germline, CDR1 is GTSNPN and CDR2 SVGIG (reference sequence). Here the CDR3 reads CAWNRVNIEAFF. DNA for the CDR3: TGTGCCTGGAACAGGGTCAACATTGAAGCTTTCTTT.

The chain uses TRBV11-2 and TRBJ2-7; 8 bases line up with TRBD2. V trimming: 5 bases; J trimming: 0 bases; junction bases outside the gene matches: 3. Germline V gene sequence: CDR1 SGHAT, CDR2 FQNNGV. The CDR3 runs to 14 residues. CDR3 sequence reads: CASSATSGSYEQYF. The CDR3 bases are TGTGCCAGCAGCGCAACTAGCGGCTCCTACGAGCAGTACTTC.

The chain carries TRBV6-4 and TRBJ1-1; the match to TRBD1 covers 9 bases. The CDR3 is 13 amino acids. Germline CDR1 MRHNA, CDR2 SNTAGT. Trimming removed 5 bases from V and 7 bases from J; junction bases left unmatched: 5. CDR3 in DNA: TGTGCCAGCAGTTTGGACAGGGGATATGAAGCTTTCTTT. As protein: CASSLDRGYEAFF.

This clone was counted a few times. The CDR3 protein is CASSTDRGNEKLFF. CDR3 bases: TGCGCCAGCAGCACCGACAGGGGAAATGAAAAACTGTTTTTT. This chain connects TRBV5-1 to TRBJ1-4, with 8 bases aligning to TRBD1. The CDR3 contains 14 residues. Germline assignment: CDR1 SGHRS and CDR2 YFSETQ. V was pared by 4 bases and J by 5 bases, with 4 bases of the junction left unmatched.

V is TRBV2 and J is TRBJ2-1; 7 bases are a match to TRBD2. V shed 4 bases and J 5 bases; nucleotides not matched to a gene: 5. This CDR3 has 14 amino acids. Germline CDR1 reads SNHLY; CDR2 reads FYNNEI. In DNA, the CDR3 is TGTGCCAGCAGTGCTAGCGGACGGGACAATGAGCAGTTCTTC. This translates into CASSASGRDNEQFF.

The chain employs TRBV28 and TRBJ2-7; D is perhaps TRBD1 (6 bases). Trimming pared 6 bases from V and 3 bases from J, leaving 6 bases between. This CDR3 has 11 amino acids. Germline CDR1 MDHEN, CDR2 SYDVKM. This CDR3 reads CASRGGYEQYF. The CDR3 nucleotides read TGTGCCAGCAGAGGGGGCTACGAGCAGTACTTC.

This clone was detected a few times. J is TRBJ2-7 and V is TRBV5-1, with 12 bases that match TRBD1. CDR1 SGHRS and CDR2 YFSETQ come from the germline V gene. The junction had 8 bases not matched to a gene; V was cut back by 3 bases and J by 1 base. This CDR3 has 17 amino acids. CDR3 sequence (DNA): TGCGCCAGCAGCTCCGGGACAGGGGGCTCCGGTTCCTACGAGCAGTACTTC. Residues: CASSSGTGGSGSYEQYF. The whole variable domain, remainder taken from reference TRBV5-1 and TRBJ2-7, is KAGVTQTPRYLIKTRGQQVTLSCSPISGHRSVSWYQQTPGQGLQFLFEYFSETQRNKGNFPGRFSGRQFSNSRSEMNVSTLELGDSALYLCASSSGTGGSGSYEQYFGPGTRLTVT.

The gene calls are TRBV7-3 and TRBJ2-3; 8 nucleotides align to TRBD1. This CDR3 comprises 12 residues. Germline V gene lookup returns CDR1 SGHTA and CDR2 FQGTGA. The V gene end was trimmed by 5 bases and the J gene end by 6 bases; junction bases not matched to a gene: 1. CDR3 region: CASSRTGDTQYF. The CDR3 DNA follows: TGTGCCAGCAGCCGGACAGGGGATACGCAGTATTTT.

The genes are TRBV30 and TRBJ1-5, with no clear D. CDR1 and CDR2 (germline): GTSNPN, SVGIG (reference sequence). The CDR3 is made up of 13 amino acids. Trimming took 5 bases from V and 7 from J, leaving 15 bases between them. In nucleotides, the CDR3 is TGTGCCTGGCAAACAGAGTCGGGGCAGCCCCAGCATTTT. Its translation: CAWQTESGQPQHF.

This chain links TRBV2 with TRBJ2-1, with TRBD2 identical over 10 bases. This CDR3 has 16 amino acids. Trimming took 2 bases from V and 1 from J; bases not matched to a gene: 2. The V gene's germline CDR1 is SNHLY and CDR2 FYNNEI. The CDR3 loop is CASSEQAGGSYNEQFF. The CDR3 region has the DNA TGTGCCAGCAGTGAACAAGCGGGAGGGTCCTACAATGAGCAGTTCTTC.

As DNA, the CDR3 is TGTGCCAGCAAGACTAGCGGTTCTTCAGATACGCAGTATTTT. It yields the protein CASKTSGSSDTQYF. J is TRBJ2-3 and V is TRBV28, with 9 bases aligning to TRBD2. The CDR3 is made up of 14 amino acids. CDR1 MDHEN and CDR2 SYDVKM come from the germline V gene. V dropped 7 bases and J dropped 4; count of bases not matched to a gene: 6.

The chain carries TRBV9 and TRBJ2-1; TRBD2 agrees at 13 bases. In germline, CDR1 is SGDLS, CDR2 YYNGEE. This CDR3 has 18 residues. V trimming: 3 bases; J trimming: 0 bases; junction bases outside the gene matches: 6. DNA for the CDR3: TGTGCCAGCAGCGCGGGACTAGCGGGACCGAGCTCCTACAATGAGCAGTTCTTC. As protein: CASSAGLAGPSSYNEQFF.

The sample holds one count of this clone. V and J are TRBV11-3 and TRBJ2-7, with D hard to call. Germline CDR1 reads SGHNT; CDR2 reads YENEEA. The V end lost 4 bases, the J end lost 0 bases, and 13 bases lay between the germline ends. This CDR3 is built from 15 residues. The CDR3 spells CASSSRDTSSYEQYF. The CDR3 region has the DNA TGTGCCAGCAGCTCCCGCGACACCAGCTCCTACGAGCAGTACTTC.

The chain has TRBV29-1 and TRBJ2-5; weak D call: TRBD2 (5 bases). The end of the DNA aligns better with TRBJ2-7, so the J call may be wrong. This CDR3 is built from 14 residues. Germline V gene sequence: CDR1 SQVTM, CDR2 ANQGSEA. CDR3 protein: CSVGKSGLTYEQYF. The CDR3 DNA reads TGCAGCGTTGGTAAGAGCGGCCTGACCTACGAGCAGTACTTC.

The V gene is TRBV10-3, the J gene TRBJ2-3, with TRBD2 matching over 11 bases. J was trimmed by 6 bases and V by 7 bases; bases with no gene match: 9. The germline CDR1 and CDR2 sequences are ENHRY and SYGVKD. This CDR3 has 15 residues. CDR3 in amino acids: CAITPGLAASDTQYF. The CDR3 DNA is TGTGCCATCACCCCGGGACTAGCGGCTTCGGATACGCAGTATTTT.

The gene calls are TRBV2 and TRBJ2-1; TRBD1 is a possible D gene (6 bases). V was trimmed by 2 bases and J by 6 bases, leaving 14 bases between them. Looked up from germline, CDR1 is SNHLY and CDR2 is FYNNEI. The CDR3 length is 15 residues. The CDR3 sequence: CASSESGLGANEQFF. The CDR3 nucleotides are TGTGCCAGCAGTGAATCTGGACTGGGGGCCAATGAGCAGTTCTTC. Together with reference TRBV2 and TRBJ2-1, the CDR3 gives the full variable domain: EPEVTQTPSHQVTQMGQEVILRCVPISNHLYFYWYRQILGQKVEFLVSFYNNEISEKSEIFDDQFSVERPDGSNFTLKIRSTKLEDSAMYFCASSESGLGANEQFFGPGTRLTVL.

This clone showed up just once. V usage is TRBV28 and J usage is TRBJ2-7, with D perhaps matching TRBD2 (6 bases). The CDR3 runs 13 residues. Germline CDR1 and CDR2: MDHEN and SYDVKM. The V end was cut by 6 bases, the J end by 6 bases, with 15 bases between. CDR3 amino acids: CASRGTLFPEQYF. The CDR3 DNA is TGTGCCAGCAGAGGGACTCTTTTTCCCGAGCAGTACTTC.

As concerns this clone: Its ends do not fully match the called genes, so a read error is possible. The chain links TRBV5-1 to TRBJ1-1, with TRBD1 matching over 7 bases. There are 15 residues in the CDR3. CDR1 is SGHRS, CDR2 YFSETQ, per germline. CDR3 in DNA: TGCGCCAGCAGGAAGCTTGTGGGACAGAACGCTGAAGCTTTCTTT. It is translated as CASRKLVGQNAEAFF.

This clone appeared once. V and J are TRBV15 and TRBJ2-5; 14 bases map to TRBD2. The trim removed 4 bases at V and 4 bases at J, leaving 2 bases unmatched. This CDR3 is 15 amino acids long. Germline CDR1 LNHNV, CDR2 YYDKDF (reference sequence). The CDR3 loop reads CATSTGLAGGETQYF. The CDR3 DNA reads as TGTGCCACCAGCACCGGACTAGCGGGAGGAGAGACCCAGTACTTC. The complete variable domain, with remaining parts taken from reference TRBV15 and TRBJ2-5, reads DAMVIQNPRYQVTQFGKPVTLSCSQTLNHNVMYWYQQKSSQAPKLLFHYYDKDFNNEADTPDNFQSRRPNTSFCFLDIRSPGLGDTAMYLCATSTGLAGGETQYFGPGTRLLVL.

The chain uses TRBV5-3 and TRBJ1-5; possible D gene TRBD1, 6 bases. TRBV5-3 is filed as an ORF, its function uncertain. CDR3 length: 16 amino acids. V was trimmed by 3 bases and J by 2 bases, leaving 15 bases between them. The CDR3 loop is CARSSLFHRGNQPQHF. The CDR3 region has the DNA TGTGCCAGAAGCTCCCTTTTTCACAGGGGCAATCAGCCCCAGCATTTT.

The CDR3 region is CASRTAGVSNQPQHF. The CDR3 DNA sequence: TGTGCCAGCAGAACAGCGGGGGTTAGCAATCAGCCCCAGCATTTT. The chain recombines TRBV28 with TRBJ1-5, with TRBD1 as a possible D gene (5 bases). CDR1 is MDHEN, CDR2 SYDVKM, per germline. This CDR3 has 15 residues. The V end was cut by 6 bases, the J end by 0 bases, with 12 bases between.